This T cell receptor beta chain was recovered during a study of CD8+ T cells in alopecia areata. On the study more broadly: By percentage of affected scalp area, the severity of treated patients was scored.

This CDR3 is 15 amino acids long. In germline, CDR1 is SGHRS, CDR2 YFSETQ. V lost 9 bases to trimming and J lost 3 bases; unmatched junction nucleotides: 9. RNA was isolated and reverse transcribed to cDNA, the sequencing template. TCRdb's copy holds only in-frame clones and misses some; the assay was immunoSEQ multiplex PCR. The profile shows about 210,000 clones, 55% to 70% of them singletons. As concerns this clone: Its antigen is still unknown.

Regarding treatment: oral pan-JAK inhibitor, 5-10 mg twice daily. General study findings and limits: The study found that many expanded lesional clones persisted in scalp and blood during tofacitinib. Among patients, TCR sharing was less clear than in mice, a difference possibly due in part to HLA diversity in the patient population. A single nonresponder leaves the baseline CD8+ expansion link to response uncertain.

This specimen was CD4+ T cells sorted from blood, taken at week 4, from a patient treated with tofacitinib. The sequence was collected from a human donor with alopecia areata. The V call is TRBV5-1, the J call TRBJ2-3, with TRBD1 matching 11 bases. Here the CDR3 DNA reads TGCGCCACCGGAGGACAGGGGGCCGCAACAGATACGCAGTATTTT. Its translation is CATGGQGAATDTQYF. Drawing the rest from reference TRBV5-1 and TRBJ2-3, the complete variable domain is KAGVTQTPRYLIKTRGQQVTLSCSPISGHRSVSWYQQTPGQGLQFLFEYFSETQRNKGNFPGRFSGRQFSNSRSEMNVSTLELGDSALYLCATGGQGAATDTQYFGPGTRLTVL.